Sequencing of this TCR beta chain was carried out in a study of T-cell memory formation after mild COVID-19. Overall study results and limits: CD4/CD8 balance held among clones contracting day 15 to 85, and later expanders leaned CD4+. Chiefly within CM and EM were the contracting CD4+ clones; CD8+ ones were within EMRA.

In this sample, this clonotype turned up many times. Its antigen is unidentified. The germline gives CDR1 KGHSH, CDR2 LQKENI. The CDR3 spans 13 residues. V lost 0 bases to trimming and J lost 6 bases, with 6 bases between them. One entry per CDR3 protein results from TCRdb running MiXCR on the 5' RACE reads. The sample lists about half a million distinct CDR3 sequences, about 20% occurring once. The source is an adult woman who had mild COVID-19 (a few samples of this study predate the infection). Cell type and time point are not known. The chain joins TRBV18 to TRBJ2-4; D possibly corresponds to TRBD1 (5 bases). Sequenced: PBMCs or a T cell subset sorted from them (not recorded which). The CDR3 loop reads CASSPPGANIQYF. As DNA, the CDR3 is TGTGCCAGCTCACCACCAGGGGCAAACATTCAGTACTTC.